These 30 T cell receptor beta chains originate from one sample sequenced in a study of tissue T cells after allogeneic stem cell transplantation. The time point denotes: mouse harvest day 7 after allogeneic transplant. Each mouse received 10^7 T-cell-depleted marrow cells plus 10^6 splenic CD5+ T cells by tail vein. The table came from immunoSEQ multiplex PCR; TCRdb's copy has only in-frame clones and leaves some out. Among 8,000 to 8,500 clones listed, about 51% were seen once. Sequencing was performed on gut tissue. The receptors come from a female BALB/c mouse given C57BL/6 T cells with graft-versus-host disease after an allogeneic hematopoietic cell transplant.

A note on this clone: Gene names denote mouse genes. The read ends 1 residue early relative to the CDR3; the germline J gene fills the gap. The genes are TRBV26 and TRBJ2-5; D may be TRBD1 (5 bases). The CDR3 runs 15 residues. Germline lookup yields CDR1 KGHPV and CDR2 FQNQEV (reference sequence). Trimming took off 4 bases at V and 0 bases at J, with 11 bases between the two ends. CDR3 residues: CASSPQVFNQDTQYF. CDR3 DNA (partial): TGTGCCAGCAGTCCACAGGTCTTTAACCAAGACACCCAGTAC.

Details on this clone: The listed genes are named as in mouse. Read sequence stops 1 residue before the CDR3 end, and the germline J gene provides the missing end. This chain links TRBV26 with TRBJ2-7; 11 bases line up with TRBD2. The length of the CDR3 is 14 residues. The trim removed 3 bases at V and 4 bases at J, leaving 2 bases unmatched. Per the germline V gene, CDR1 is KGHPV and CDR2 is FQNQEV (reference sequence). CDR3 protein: CASSLWTGGYEQYF. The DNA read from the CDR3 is TGTGCCAGCAGTCTCTGGACTGGGGGGTATGAACAGTAC.

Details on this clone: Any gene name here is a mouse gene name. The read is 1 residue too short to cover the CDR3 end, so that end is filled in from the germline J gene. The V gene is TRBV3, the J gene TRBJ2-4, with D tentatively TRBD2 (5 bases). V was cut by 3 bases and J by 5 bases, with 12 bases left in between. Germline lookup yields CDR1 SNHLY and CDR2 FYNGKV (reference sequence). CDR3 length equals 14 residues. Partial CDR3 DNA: TGTGCCAGCAGCTTCCCCGGACTAAGAAACACCTTGTAC. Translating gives CASSFPGLRNTLY. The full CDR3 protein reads CASSFPGLRNTLYF.

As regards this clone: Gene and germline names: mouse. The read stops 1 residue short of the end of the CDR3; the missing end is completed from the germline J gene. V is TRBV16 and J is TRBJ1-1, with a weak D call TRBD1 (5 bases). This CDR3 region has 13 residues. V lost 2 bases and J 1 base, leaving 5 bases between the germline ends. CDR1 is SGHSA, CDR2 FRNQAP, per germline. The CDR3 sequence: CASSLTGNTEVFF. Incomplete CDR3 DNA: TGTGCAAGCAGCTTAACAGGAAACACAGAAGTCTTC.

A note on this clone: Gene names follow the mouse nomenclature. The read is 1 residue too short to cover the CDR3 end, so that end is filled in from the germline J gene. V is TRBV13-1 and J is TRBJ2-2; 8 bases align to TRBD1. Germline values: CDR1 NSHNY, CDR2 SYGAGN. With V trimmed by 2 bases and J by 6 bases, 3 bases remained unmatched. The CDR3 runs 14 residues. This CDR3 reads CASSEGTGPGQLYF. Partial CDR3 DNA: TGTGCCAGCAGTGAAGGGACAGGCCCCGGGCAGCTCTAC.

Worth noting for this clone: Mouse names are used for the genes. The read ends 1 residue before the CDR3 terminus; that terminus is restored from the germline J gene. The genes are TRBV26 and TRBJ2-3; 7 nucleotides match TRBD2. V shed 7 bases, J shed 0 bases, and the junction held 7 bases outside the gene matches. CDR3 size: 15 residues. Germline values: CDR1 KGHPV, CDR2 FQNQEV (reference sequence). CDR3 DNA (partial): TGTGCCAGCAAACCAGGACTGGATAGTGCAGAAACGCTGTAT. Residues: CASKPGLDSAETLY. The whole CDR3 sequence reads CASKPGLDSAETLYF. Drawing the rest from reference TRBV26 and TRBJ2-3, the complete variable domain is NSKVIQTPRYLVKGQGQKAKMRCIPEKGHPVVFWYQQNKNNEFKFLINFQNQEVLQQIDMTEKRFSAECPSNSPCSLEIQSSEAGDSALYLCASKPGLDSAETLYFGSGTRLTVL.

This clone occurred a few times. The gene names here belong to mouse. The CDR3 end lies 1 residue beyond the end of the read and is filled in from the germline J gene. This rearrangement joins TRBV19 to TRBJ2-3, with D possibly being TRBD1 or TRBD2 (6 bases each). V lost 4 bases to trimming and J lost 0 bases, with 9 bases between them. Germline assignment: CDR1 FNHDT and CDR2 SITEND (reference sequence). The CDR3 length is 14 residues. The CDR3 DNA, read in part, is TGTGCCAGCAGTCCGGGGGCTAGTGCAGAAACGCTGTAT. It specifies CASSPGASAETLY. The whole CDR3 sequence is CASSPGASAETLYF.

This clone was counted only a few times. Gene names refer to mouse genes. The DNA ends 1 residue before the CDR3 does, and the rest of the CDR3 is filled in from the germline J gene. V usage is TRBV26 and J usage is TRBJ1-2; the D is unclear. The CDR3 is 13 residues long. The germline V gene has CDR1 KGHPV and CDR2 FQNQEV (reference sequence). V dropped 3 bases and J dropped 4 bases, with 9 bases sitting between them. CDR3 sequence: CASSLLGFSDYTF. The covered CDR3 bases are TGTGCCAGCAGTCTTCTAGGGTTCTCCGACTACACC.

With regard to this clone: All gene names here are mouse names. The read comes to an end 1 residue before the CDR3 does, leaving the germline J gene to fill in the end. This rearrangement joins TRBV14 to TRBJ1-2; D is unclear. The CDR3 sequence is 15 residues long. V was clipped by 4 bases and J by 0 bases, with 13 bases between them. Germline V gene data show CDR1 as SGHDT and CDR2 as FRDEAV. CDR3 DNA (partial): TGTGCCAGCAGTCCCACCCCACATCCAAACTCCGACTACACC. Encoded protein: CASSPTPHPNSDYT. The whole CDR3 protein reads CASSPTPHPNSDYTF. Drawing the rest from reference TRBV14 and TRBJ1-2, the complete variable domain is EAGVTQSPRYAVLQEGQAVSFWCDPISGHDTLYWYQQPRDQGPQLLVYFRDEAVIDNSQLPSDRFSAVRPKGTNSTLKIQSAKQGDTATYLCASSPTPHPNSDYTFGSGTRLLVI.

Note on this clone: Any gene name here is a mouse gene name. CDR3 in amino acids: CASSHPYQDTQYF. CDR3 bases read: TGTGCCAGCAGTCACCCGTACCAAGACACCCAGTAC. This chain joins TRBV26 and TRBJ2-5; D gene uncertain. The CDR3 is cut off 1 residue early in the read; its end comes from the germline J gene. The CDR3 loop spans 13 amino acids. Trimming took 4 bases from V and 1 from J, leaving 6 bases between them. Germline CDR1 KGHPV, CDR2 FQNQEV (reference sequence).

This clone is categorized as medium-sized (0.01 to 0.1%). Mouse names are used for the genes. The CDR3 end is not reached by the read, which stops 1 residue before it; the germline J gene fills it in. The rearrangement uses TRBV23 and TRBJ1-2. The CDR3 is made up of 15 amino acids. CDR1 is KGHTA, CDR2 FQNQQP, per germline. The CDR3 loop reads CSSSQFGGRRSDYTF. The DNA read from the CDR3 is TGCTCCAGCAGTCAATTTGGGGGGCGTCGATCCGACTACACC.

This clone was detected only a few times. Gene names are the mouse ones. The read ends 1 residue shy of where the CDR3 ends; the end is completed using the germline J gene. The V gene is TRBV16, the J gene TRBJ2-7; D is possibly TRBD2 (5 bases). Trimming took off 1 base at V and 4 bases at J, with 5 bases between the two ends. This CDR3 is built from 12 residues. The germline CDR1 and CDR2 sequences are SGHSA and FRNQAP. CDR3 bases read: TGTGCAAGCAGCTTAGTGGGGTATGAACAGTAC. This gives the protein CASSLVGYEQY. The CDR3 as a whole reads CASSLVGYEQYF. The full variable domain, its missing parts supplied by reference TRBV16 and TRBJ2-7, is NAGVIQTPRHKVTGKGQEATLWCEPISGHSAVFWYRQTIVQGLEFLTYFRNQAPIDDSGMPKERFSAQMPNQSHSTLKIQSTQPQDSAVYLCASSLVGYEQYFGPGTRLTVL.

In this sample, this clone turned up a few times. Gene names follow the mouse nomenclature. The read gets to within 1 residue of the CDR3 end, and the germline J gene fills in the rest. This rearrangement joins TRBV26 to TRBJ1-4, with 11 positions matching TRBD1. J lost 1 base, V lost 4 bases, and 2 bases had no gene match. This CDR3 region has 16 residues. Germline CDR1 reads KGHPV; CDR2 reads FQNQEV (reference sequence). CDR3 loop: CASSPDRGPSNERLFF. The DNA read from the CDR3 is TGTGCCAGCAGTCCGGACAGGGGGCCTTCCAACGAAAGATTATTT.

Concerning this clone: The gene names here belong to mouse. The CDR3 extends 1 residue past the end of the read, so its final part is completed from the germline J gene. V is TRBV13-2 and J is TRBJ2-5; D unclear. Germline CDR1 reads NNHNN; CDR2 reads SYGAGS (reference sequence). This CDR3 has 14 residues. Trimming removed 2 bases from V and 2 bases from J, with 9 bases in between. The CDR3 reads CASGEWQPQDTQYF. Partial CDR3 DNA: TGTGCCAGCGGTGAGTGGCAACCCCAAGACACCCAGTAC.

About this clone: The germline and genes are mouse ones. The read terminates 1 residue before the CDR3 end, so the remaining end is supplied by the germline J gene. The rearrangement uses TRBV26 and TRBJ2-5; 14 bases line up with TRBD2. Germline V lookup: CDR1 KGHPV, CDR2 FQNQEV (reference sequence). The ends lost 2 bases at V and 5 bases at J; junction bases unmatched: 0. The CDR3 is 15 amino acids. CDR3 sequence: CASSLGTGGADTQYF. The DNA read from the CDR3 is TGTGCCAGCAGTCTGGGGACTGGGGGGGCAGACACCCAGTAC.

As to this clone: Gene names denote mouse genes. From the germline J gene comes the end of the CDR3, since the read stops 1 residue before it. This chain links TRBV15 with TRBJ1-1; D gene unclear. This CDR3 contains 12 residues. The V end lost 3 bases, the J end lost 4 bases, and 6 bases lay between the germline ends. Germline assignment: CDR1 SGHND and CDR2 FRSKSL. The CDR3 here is CASSFHSTEVFF. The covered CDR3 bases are TGTGCCAGCAGTTTCCACAGCACAGAAGTCTTC.

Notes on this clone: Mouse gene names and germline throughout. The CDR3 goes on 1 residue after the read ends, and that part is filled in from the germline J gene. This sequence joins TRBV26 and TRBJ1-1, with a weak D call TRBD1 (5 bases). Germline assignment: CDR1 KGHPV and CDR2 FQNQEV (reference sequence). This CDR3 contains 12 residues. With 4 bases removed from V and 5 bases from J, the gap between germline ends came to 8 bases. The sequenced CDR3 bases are TGTGCCAGCAGTCCGGGACCAACAGAAGTCTTC. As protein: CASSPGPTEVF. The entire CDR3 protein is CASSPGPTEVFF.

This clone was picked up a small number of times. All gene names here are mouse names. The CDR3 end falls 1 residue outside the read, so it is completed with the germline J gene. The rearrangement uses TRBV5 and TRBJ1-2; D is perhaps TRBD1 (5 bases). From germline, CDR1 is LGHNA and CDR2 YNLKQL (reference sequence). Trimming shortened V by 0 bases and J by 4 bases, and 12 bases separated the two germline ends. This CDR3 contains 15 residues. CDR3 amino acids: CASSQDHRTGSDYTF. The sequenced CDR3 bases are TGTGCCAGCAGCCAAGATCACAGGACCGGCTCCGACTACACC.

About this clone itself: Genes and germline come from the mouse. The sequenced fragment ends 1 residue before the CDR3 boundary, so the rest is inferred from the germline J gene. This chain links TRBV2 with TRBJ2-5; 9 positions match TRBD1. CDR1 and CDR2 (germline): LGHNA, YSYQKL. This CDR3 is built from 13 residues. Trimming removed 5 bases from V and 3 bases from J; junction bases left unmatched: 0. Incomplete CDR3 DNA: TGTGCCAGCAGCGGACAGGGGCAAGACACCCAGTAC. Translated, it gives CASSGQGQDTQY. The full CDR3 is CASSGQGQDTQYF.

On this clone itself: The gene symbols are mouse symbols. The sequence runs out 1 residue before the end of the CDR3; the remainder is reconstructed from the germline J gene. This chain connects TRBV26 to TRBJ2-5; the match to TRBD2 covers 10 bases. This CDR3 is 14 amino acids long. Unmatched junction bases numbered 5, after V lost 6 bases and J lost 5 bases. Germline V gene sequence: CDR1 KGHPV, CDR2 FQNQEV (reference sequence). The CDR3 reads CASSPTGGGDTQYF. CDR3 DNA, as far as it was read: TGTGCCAGCAGCCCAACTGGGGGGGGAGACACCCAGTAC.

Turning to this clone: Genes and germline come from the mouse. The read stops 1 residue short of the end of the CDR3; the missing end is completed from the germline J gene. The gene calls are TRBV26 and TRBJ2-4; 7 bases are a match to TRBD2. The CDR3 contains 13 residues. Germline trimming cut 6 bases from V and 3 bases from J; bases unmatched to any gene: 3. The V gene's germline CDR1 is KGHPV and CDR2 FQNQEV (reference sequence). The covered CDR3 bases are TGTGCCAGCAGCGGACTGGCCCAAAACACCTTGTAC. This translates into CASSGLAQNTLY. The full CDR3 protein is CASSGLAQNTLYF.

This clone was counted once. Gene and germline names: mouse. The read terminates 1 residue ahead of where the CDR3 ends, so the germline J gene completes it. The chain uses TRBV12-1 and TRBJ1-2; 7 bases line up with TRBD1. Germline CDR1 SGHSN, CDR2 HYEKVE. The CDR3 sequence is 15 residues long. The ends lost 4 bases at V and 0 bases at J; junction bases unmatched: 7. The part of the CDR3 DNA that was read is TGTGCCAGCTCGCAACAGGGGCTTGCAAACTCCGACTACACC. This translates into CASSQQGLANSDYT. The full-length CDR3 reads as CASSQQGLANSDYTF.

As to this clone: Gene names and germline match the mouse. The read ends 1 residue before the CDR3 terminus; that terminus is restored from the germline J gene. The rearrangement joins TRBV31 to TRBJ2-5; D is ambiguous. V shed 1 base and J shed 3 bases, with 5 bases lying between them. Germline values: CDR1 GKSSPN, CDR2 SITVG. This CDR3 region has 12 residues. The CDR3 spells CAWSHEQDTQYF. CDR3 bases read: TGTGCCTGGAGTCACGAGCAAGACACCCAGTAC. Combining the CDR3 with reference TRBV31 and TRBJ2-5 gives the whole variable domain AQTIHQWPVAEIKAVGSPLSLGCTIKGKSSPNLYWYWQATGGTLQQLFYSITVGQVESVVQLNLSASRPKDDQFILSTEKLLLSHSGFYLCAWSHEQDTQYFGPGTRLLVL.

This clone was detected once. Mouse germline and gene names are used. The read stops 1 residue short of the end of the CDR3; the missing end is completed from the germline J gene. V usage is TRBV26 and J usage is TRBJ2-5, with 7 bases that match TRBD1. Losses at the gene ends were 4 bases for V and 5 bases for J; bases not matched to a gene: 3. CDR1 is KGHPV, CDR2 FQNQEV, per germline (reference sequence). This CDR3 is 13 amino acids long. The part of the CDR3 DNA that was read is TGTGCCAGCAGTCCTCGACAGGGAGACACCCAGTAC. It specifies CASSPRQGDTQY. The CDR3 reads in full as CASSPRQGDTQYF.

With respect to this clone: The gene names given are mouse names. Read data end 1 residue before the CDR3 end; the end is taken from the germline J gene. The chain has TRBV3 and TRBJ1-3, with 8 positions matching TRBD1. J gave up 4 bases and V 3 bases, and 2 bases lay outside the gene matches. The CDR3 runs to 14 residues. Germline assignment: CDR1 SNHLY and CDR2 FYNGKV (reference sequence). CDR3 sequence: CASSFDRGGNTLYF. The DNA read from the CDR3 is TGTGCCAGCAGCTTTGACAGGGGAGGAAATACGCTCTAT.

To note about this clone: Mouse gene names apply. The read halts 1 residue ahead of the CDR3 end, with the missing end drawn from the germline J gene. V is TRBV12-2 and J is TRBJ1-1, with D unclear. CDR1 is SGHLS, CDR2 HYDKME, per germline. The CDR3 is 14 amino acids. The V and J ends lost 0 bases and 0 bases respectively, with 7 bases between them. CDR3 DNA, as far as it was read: TGTGCCAGCTCTCTCGGTAATGCAAACACAGAAGTCTTC. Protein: CASSLGNANTEVF. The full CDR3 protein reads CASSLGNANTEVFF.

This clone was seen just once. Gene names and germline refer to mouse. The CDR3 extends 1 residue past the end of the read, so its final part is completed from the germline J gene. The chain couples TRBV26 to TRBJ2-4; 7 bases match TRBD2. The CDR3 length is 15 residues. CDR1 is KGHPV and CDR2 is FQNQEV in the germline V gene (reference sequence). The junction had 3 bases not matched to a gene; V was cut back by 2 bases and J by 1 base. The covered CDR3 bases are TGTGCCAGCAGTCTGAACTGGGGTCGTCAAAACACCTTGTAC. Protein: CASSLNWGRQNTLY. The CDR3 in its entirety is CASSLNWGRQNTLYF.

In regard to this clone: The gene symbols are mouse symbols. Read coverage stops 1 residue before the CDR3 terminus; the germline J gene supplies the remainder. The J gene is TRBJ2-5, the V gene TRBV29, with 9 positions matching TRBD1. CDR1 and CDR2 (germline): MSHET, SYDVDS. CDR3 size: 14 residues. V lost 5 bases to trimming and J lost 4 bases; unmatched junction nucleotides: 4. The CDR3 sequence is CASSPGQGKDTQYF. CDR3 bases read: TGTGCTAGCAGTCCGGGACAGGGAAAAGACACCCAGTAC.

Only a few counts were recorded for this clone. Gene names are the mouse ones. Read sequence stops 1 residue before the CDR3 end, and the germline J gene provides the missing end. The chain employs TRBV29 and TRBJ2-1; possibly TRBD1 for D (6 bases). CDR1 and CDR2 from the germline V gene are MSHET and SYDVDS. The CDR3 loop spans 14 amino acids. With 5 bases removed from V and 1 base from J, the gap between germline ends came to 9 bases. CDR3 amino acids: CASSPGQNYAEQFF. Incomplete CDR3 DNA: TGTGCTAGCAGTCCAGGACAGAACTATGCTGAGCAGTTC. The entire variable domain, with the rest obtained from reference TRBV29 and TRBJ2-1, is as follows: DMKVTQMPRYLIKRMGENVLLECGQDMSHETMYWYRQDPGLGLQLIYISYDVDSNSEGDIPKGYRVSRKKREHFSLILDSAKTNQTSVYFCASSPGQNYAEQFFGPGTRLTVL.

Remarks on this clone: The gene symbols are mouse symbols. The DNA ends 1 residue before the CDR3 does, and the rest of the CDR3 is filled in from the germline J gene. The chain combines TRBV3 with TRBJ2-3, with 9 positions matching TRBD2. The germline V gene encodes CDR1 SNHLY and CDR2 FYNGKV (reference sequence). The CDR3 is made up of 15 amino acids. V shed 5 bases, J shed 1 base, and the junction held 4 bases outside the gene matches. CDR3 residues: CASSPRLGGAETLYF. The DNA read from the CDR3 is TGTGCCAGCAGCCCCCGACTGGGGGGTGCAGAAACGCTGTAT.